This section outlines one TCR beta chain sequence together with its context. Its antigen is unidentified. During the collection period, no donor immune events like infections were recorded. The data stem from a study of identifying expanded T cells in peripheral blood. Study results and caveats: Differentially abundant clones: about 1.2 between replicates, about 15 at approximately two weeks, under 25 at four. Clone count variance between approximately two-week samples rose with total template count.

CDR3 length: 13 residues. CDR1 is SGHDT, CDR2 YYEEEE, per germline. Trimming stripped 0 bases from V and 8 bases from J, with 8 bases between. Assay: immunoSEQ multiplex PCR; the TCRdb copy retains only in-frame clones and omits some. The table records 100,000 to 150,000 clones, approximately 80% of them present only once. The sequence came from a person between 18 and 75 years old in good health. V and J are TRBV5-6 and TRBJ1-4; unclear D gene. Sequenced sample: blood. The CDR3 DNA reads as TGTGCCAGCAGCTTGGGCCTGGGGGAAAAACTGTTTTTT. As protein: CASSLGLGEKLFF.